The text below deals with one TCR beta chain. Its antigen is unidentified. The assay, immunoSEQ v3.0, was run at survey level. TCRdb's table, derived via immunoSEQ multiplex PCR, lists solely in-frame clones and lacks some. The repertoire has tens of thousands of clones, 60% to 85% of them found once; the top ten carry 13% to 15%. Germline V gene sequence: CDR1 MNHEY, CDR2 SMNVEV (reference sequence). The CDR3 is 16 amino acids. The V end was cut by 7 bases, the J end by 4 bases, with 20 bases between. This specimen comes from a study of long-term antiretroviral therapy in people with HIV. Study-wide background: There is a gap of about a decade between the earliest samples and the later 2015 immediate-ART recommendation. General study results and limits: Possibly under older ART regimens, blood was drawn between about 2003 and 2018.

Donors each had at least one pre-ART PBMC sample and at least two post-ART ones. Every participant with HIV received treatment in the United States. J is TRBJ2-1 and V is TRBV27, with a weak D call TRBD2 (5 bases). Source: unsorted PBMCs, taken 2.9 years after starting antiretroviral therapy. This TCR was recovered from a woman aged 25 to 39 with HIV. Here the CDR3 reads CASKTPSRSRYNEQFF. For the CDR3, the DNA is TGTGCCAGCAAAACACCTAGCCGATCCCGTTACAATGAGCAGTTCTTC.